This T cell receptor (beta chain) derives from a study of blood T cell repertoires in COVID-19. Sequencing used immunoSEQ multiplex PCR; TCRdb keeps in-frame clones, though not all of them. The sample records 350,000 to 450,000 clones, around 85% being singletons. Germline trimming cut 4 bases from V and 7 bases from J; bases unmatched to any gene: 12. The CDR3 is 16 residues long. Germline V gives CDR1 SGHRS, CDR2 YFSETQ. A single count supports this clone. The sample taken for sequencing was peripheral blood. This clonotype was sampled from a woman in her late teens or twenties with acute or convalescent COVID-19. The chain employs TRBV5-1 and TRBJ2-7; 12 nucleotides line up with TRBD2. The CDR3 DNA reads TGCGCCAGCAGCCGTGCAGACCTAGCGGGAGGGAGGGAGCAGTACTTC. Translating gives CASSRADLAGGREQYF.